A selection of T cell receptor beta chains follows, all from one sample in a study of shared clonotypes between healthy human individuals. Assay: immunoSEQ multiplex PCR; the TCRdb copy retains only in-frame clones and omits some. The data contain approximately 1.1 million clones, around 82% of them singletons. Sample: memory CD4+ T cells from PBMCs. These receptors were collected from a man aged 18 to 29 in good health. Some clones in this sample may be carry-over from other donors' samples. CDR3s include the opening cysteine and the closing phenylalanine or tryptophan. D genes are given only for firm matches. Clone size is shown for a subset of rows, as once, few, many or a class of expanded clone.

CDR3nt: TGTGCCAGCAGCCAGACGCTTGCGAGCCCCTACGAGCAGTACTTC
CDR3aa: CASSQTLASPYEQYF
v_gene: TRBV11-2
abundance: NA
j_gene: TRBJ2-7
d_gene: NA

CDR3nt: TGTGCCAGCAGCGGACAGCTGAACATTCAGTACTTC
CDR3aa: CASSGQLNIQYF
v_gene: TRBV16
abundance: NA
j_gene: TRBJ2-4
d_gene: NA

CDR3nt: TGTGCCAGCAGCCATGTTCTCCGAGGGGGTAGACCCTACAATGAGCAGTTCTTC
CDR3aa: CASSHVLRGGRPYNEQFF
v_gene: TRBV4-2
abundance: NA
j_gene: TRBJ2-1
d_gene: NA

CDR3nt: TGTGCCAGCAGCTTAGCGCGGACAGGGGGCTGGAACACCATATATTTT
CDR3aa: CASSLARTGGWNTIYF
v_gene: TRBV7-9
abundance: few
j_gene: TRBJ1-3
d_gene: TRBD1

CDR3nt: TGTGCCAGCAGTTTGACAGGGGTGAACACTGAAGCTTTCTTT
CDR3aa: CASSLTGVNTEAFF
v_gene: TRBV27
abundance: NA
j_gene: TRBJ1-1
d_gene: TRBD1

CDR3nt: TGTGCCAGCAGCCCATCGACTAGTCGCTCCTACAATGAGCAGTTCTTC
CDR3aa: CASSPSTSRSYNEQFF
v_gene: TRBV11-3
abundance: NA
j_gene: TRBJ2-1
d_gene: NA

CDR3nt: TGTGCCAGCAGCTTGGAAAGACAGTACTATGGCTACACCTTC
CDR3aa: CASSLERQYYGYTF
v_gene: TRBV5-4
abundance: NA
j_gene: TRBJ1-2
d_gene: NA

CDR3nt: TGTGCCAGCTCACCAAGCCAGGGTCGGACCGGGGAGCTGTTTTTT
CDR3aa: CASSPSQGRTGELFF
v_gene: TRBV18
abundance: NA
j_gene: TRBJ2-2
d_gene: NA

CDR3nt: TGTGCCAGCAGCACAAGACTAGCGGGAGGGTATAGGGGTGAGCAGTTCTTC
CDR3aa: CASSTRLAGGYRGEQFF
v_gene: TRBV7-9
abundance: once
j_gene: TRBJ2-1
d_gene: TRBD2

CDR3nt: TGTGCCATCAGTGAGATCGGGGACGAGCAGTTCTTC
CDR3aa: CAISEIGDEQFF
v_gene: TRBV10-3
abundance: NA
j_gene: TRBJ2-1
d_gene: NA

CDR3nt: TGTGCCAGCAGCTTATCGGCCGGCAGGGTAGGGGAAAAACTGTTTTTT
CDR3aa: CASSLSAGRVGEKLFF
v_gene: TRBV7-9
abundance: NA
j_gene: TRBJ1-4
d_gene: NA

CDR3nt: TGTGCCAGCAGCTTAGCGGCCTACACTAATGAAAAACTGTTTTTT
CDR3aa: CASSLAAYTNEKLFF
v_gene: TRBV7-2
abundance: NA
j_gene: TRBJ1-4
d_gene: NA

CDR3nt: TGTGCCACCAGCAGAGATGGGGGAAGACAGGACAAGAACACTGAAGCTTTCTTT
CDR3aa: CATSRDGGRQDKNTEAFF
v_gene: TRBV15
abundance: few
j_gene: TRBJ1-1
d_gene: NA

CDR3nt: TGTGCCAGCAGCTTGTTAGCGGCCTCTAGCACAGATACGCAGTATTTT
CDR3aa: CASSLLAASSTDTQYF
v_gene: TRBV7-2
abundance: NA
j_gene: TRBJ2-3
d_gene: NA

CDR3nt: TGTGCCGCCCGCAACCAGCGATCTAGCTCTGGGGCGGCCAACGTCCTGACTTTC
CDR3aa: CAARNQRSSSGAANVLTF
v_gene: TRBV19
abundance: once
j_gene: TRBJ2-6
d_gene: NA

CDR3nt: TGTGCCAGCAGCCAGGACGAGGATAATGAAAAACTGTTTTTT
CDR3aa: CASSQDEDNEKLFF
v_gene: TRBV27
abundance: few
j_gene: TRBJ1-4
d_gene: NA

CDR3nt: TGTGCCAGTAGTAACAGGGGCGGAGTGGAGACCCAGTACTTC
CDR3aa: CASSNRGGVETQYF
v_gene: TRBV19
abundance: NA
j_gene: TRBJ2-5
d_gene: TRBD1

CDR3nt: TGCGCCAGCAGCCCCGCGGGGGGTCGAGAGCTGTTTTTT
CDR3aa: CASSPAGGRELFF
v_gene: TRBV5-1
abundance: NA
j_gene: TRBJ2-2
d_gene: TRBD2

CDR3nt: TGTGCCAGCTCACCCCCCCCAAGTGGACTAGGCGAAAAACTGTTTTTT
CDR3aa: CASSPPPSGLGEKLFF
v_gene: TRBV18
abundance: many
j_gene: TRBJ1-4
d_gene: NA

CDR3nt: TGCGCCAGCAGCCAAGATGCTAGCGGGACCTACAGCTACGAGCAGTACTTC
CDR3aa: CASSQDASGTYSYEQYF
v_gene: TRBV4-1
abundance: NA
j_gene: TRBJ2-7
d_gene: TRBD2

CDR3nt: TGTGCCAGCAGGACGCGGACAGGCCATAATGAAAAACTGTTTTTT
CDR3aa: CASRTRTGHNEKLFF
v_gene: TRBV2
abundance: NA
j_gene: TRBJ1-4
d_gene: TRBD1

CDR3nt: TGTGCCATACAGGGGGGCGCGGGATGGAACATTCAGTACTTC
CDR3aa: CAIQGGAGWNIQYF
v_gene: TRBV6-1
abundance: NA
j_gene: TRBJ2-4
d_gene: TRBD1

CDR3nt: TGTGCCACCTGGGACAGGGTCCTGAGCTCTGGGGCCAACGTCCTGACTTTC
CDR3aa: CATWDRVLSSGANVLTF
v_gene: TRBV27
abundance: NA
j_gene: TRBJ2-6
d_gene: TRBD1

CDR3nt: TGCAGCGCTTCGGGACAGGGGACTGAAGCTTTCTTT
CDR3aa: CSASGQGTEAFF
v_gene: TRBV29-1
abundance: few
j_gene: TRBJ1-1
d_gene: TRBD1

CDR3nt: TGTGCCAGCAGCTACGACAGGGGCGGAGAGTACGAGCAGTACTTC
CDR3aa: CASSYDRGGEYEQYF
v_gene: TRBV5-6
abundance: NA
j_gene: TRBJ2-7
d_gene: TRBD1

CDR3nt: TGTGCCAGCTCACAGGGGACGGACACCGGGGAGCTGTTTTTT
CDR3aa: CASSQGTDTGELFF
v_gene: TRBV18
abundance: few
j_gene: TRBJ2-2
d_gene: NA

CDR3nt: TGTGCCAGCAGCGCCCTAGCGGGAGTGGAGGAGACCCAGTACTTC
CDR3aa: CASSALAGVEETQYF
v_gene: TRBV2
abundance: NA
j_gene: TRBJ2-5
d_gene: TRBD2

CDR3nt: TGTGCCAGCAGTTTAAATGTTGCTTCAGCTTTCTTT
CDR3aa: CASSLNVASAFF
v_gene: TRBV28
abundance: few
j_gene: TRBJ1-1
d_gene: NA

CDR3nt: TGCGCCACTGATCGGGGGGTAATCGAAACTAATGAAAAACTGTTTTTT
CDR3aa: CATDRGVIETNEKLFF
v_gene: TRBV5-1
abundance: few
j_gene: TRBJ1-4
d_gene: NA

CDR3nt: TGTGCTAGTGGTTTGGTACTGAGCGGGAGGTTACCCGGGGAGCTGTTTTTT
CDR3aa: CASGLVLSGRLPGELFF
v_gene: TRBV12-5
abundance: NA
j_gene: TRBJ2-2
d_gene: TRBD2

CDR3nt: TGCAGCGTTGGTCTTAGCGGGAGCTCCTACAATGAGCAGTTCTTC
CDR3aa: CSVGLSGSSYNEQFF
v_gene: TRBV29-1
abundance: NA
j_gene: TRBJ2-1
d_gene: TRBD2

CDR3nt: TGTGCCAGCAGCGTAGGTCTTGGACTAGCGAACACCGGGGAGCTGTTTTTT
CDR3aa: CASSVGLGLANTGELFF
v_gene: TRBV9
abundance: NA
j_gene: TRBJ2-2
d_gene: TRBD2

CDR3nt: TGTGCCAGCAGTTTCCCTGGGGTAAGAGCTAATCAGCCCCAGCATTTT
CDR3aa: CASSFPGVRANQPQHF
v_gene: TRBV28
abundance: NA
j_gene: TRBJ1-5
d_gene: NA

CDR3nt: TGTGCCAGCAGCTCCCGACAGGGGAGGACAGAAGCTTTCTTT
CDR3aa: CASSSRQGRTEAFF
v_gene: TRBV7-2
abundance: NA
j_gene: TRBJ1-1
d_gene: TRBD1

CDR3nt: TGTGCCAGCAGGGACAGGGATGTAGAGACCCAGTACTTC
CDR3aa: CASRDRDVETQYF
v_gene: TRBV2
abundance: NA
j_gene: TRBJ2-5
d_gene: TRBD1

CDR3nt: TGCGCCAGCAGCTCCCAGGGGGACACCGGGGAGCTGTTTTTT
CDR3aa: CASSSQGDTGELFF
v_gene: TRBV5-1
abundance: NA
j_gene: TRBJ2-2
d_gene: TRBD1

CDR3nt: TGTGCCAGTAGTTCCGGGAGGGGACCCTATGAGCAGTTCTTC
CDR3aa: CASSSGRGPYEQFF
v_gene: TRBV19
abundance: NA
j_gene: TRBJ2-1
d_gene: TRBD2

CDR3nt: TGTGCCAGCAGTGCCGGGACATCCCCGTACGAGCAGTACTTC
CDR3aa: CASSAGTSPYEQYF
v_gene: TRBV2
abundance: NA
j_gene: TRBJ2-7
d_gene: NA

CDR3nt: TGTGCCAGCACCCGATTGGGCGACCGGGAGCTGTTTTTT
CDR3aa: CASTRLGDRELFF
v_gene: TRBV27
abundance: few
j_gene: TRBJ2-2
d_gene: NA

CDR3nt: TGTGCCATCAGTGAGTCCGGACGGGACTACGAGCAGTACTTC
CDR3aa: CAISESGRDYEQYF
v_gene: TRBV10-3
abundance: NA
j_gene: TRBJ2-7
d_gene: NA

CDR3nt: TGCGCCAGCGGGTACATAGCGGGGGCCTACAATGAGCAGTTCTTC
CDR3aa: CASGYIAGAYNEQFF
v_gene: TRBV5-1
abundance: NA
j_gene: TRBJ2-1
d_gene: TRBD2